The TCR beta chain under discussion was sequenced for a study of T-cell memory formation after mild COVID-19. This clonotype was seen a handful of times. Its antigen is unknown. TCR alpha and TCR beta cDNA libraries carrying sample barcodes and UMIs came from 5'RACE with constant-segment primers. Using its own MiXCR run on the 5' RACE reads, TCRdb lists one record per CDR3 protein. Here the sample spans about 270,000 distinct CDR3 sequences, approximately 16% being singletons. Whole-study results and caveats: Of the contracting clones, CD4+ ones lay mainly in CM and EM, and CD8+ ones in EMRA.

The CDR3 is 12 residues long. V lost 2 bases and J lost 7, with 10 bases in between. Germline V gene lookup returns CDR1 SQVTM and CDR2 ANQGSEA. The TCR was taken from a man younger than 35 who had mild COVID-19 (a few samples of this study predate the infection). Cell type and time point are not known. V usage is TRBV29-1 and J usage is TRBJ2-3; tentatively, D is TRBD2 (6 bases). The specimen sequenced was PBMCs or a T cell subset sorted from them (not recorded which). Written as DNA, the CDR3 is TGCAGCGTTGAACGGGCGGGACATACGCAGTATTTT. It codes for CSVERAGHTQYF.